This TCR beta chain is from a study of blood T cell repertoires in COVID-19. For the study at large: PBMCs, B-cell-depleted T cells, or T cells provided the cDNA or gDNA that made up the material.

CDR3 size: 14 residues. Germline V lookup: CDR1 MNHEY, CDR2 SMNVEV (reference sequence). V gave up 5 bases and J gave up 3 bases, with 11 bases separating them. Assay: immunoSEQ multiplex PCR; the TCRdb copy retains only in-frame clones and omits some. The sample has some 96,000 clones, around four fifths seen once. The rearrangement joins TRBV27 to TRBJ1-3; D gene unclear. Sequences were obtained from peripheral blood. The source of this sequence is a man in his 70s with active or convalescent COVID-19. This CDR3 reads CASSPRIDGNTIYF. DNA of the CDR3: TGTGCCAGCAGTCCGCGTATAGATGGAAACACCATATATTTT.